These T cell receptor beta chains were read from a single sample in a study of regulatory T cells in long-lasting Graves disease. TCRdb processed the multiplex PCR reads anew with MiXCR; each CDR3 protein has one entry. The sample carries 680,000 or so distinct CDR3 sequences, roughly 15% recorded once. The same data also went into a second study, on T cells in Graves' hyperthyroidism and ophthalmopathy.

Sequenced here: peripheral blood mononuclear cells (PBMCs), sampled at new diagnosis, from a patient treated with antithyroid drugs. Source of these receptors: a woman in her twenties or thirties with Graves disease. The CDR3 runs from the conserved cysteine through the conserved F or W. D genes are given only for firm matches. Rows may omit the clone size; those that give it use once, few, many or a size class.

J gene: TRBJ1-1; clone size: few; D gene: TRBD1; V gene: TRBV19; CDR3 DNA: TGTGCCACAGAGGGGGCAGGACAACGTGGTGAAGCTTTCTTT; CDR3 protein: CATEGAGQRGEAFF
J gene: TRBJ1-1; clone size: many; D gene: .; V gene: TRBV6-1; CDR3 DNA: TGTGCCAGCAGTGAATTTGGGGACACTGAAGCTTTCTTT; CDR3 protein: CASSEFGDTEAFF
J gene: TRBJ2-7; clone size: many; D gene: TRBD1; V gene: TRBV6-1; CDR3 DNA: TGTGCCAGCACGGGACAGGGGTCCTACGAGCAGTACTTC; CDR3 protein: CASTGQGSYEQYF
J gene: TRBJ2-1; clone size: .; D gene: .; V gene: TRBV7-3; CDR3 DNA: TGTGCCAGCAGCTTTATAGCCGGGACTGTTTCCTACAATGAGCAGTTCTTC; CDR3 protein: CASSFIAGTVSYNEQFF
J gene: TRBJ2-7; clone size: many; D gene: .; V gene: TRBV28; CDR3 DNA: TGTGCCAGCAGTTTCGGGCTAGCGGCCCGAGGGGGCGAGCAGTACTTC; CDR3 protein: CASSFGLAARGGEQYF
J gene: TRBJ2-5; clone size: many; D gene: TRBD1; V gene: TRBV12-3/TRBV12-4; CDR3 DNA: TGTGCCAGCAGTGCCGGGACAGGGTCCCCTTGGACCCAGTACTTC; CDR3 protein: CASSAGTGSPWTQYF
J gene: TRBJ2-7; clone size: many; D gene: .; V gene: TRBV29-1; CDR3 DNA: TGCAGCGTTGACATGGCCAGCTCCTACGAGCAGTACTTC; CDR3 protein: CSVDMASSYEQYF
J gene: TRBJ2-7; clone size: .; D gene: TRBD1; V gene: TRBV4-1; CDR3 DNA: TGCGCCAGCAGCCTCCGGGACAGGGCTGAGTCCGAGCAGTACTTC; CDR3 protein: CASSLRDRAESEQYF
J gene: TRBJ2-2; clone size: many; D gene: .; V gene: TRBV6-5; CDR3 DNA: TGTGCCAGCAGTTACTCGAAGTCCTCCGGGGAGCTGTTTTTT; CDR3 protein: CASSYSKSSGELFF
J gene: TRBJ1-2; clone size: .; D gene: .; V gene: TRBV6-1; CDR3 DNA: TGTGCCAGCAGCCGACCGGGGCAGTGGGGCTACACCTTC; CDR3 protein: CASSRPGQWGYTF
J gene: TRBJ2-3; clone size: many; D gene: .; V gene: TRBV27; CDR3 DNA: TGTGCCAGCAGTTTTGACGGATGGGGCACAGATACGCAGTATTTT; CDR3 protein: CASSFDGWGTDTQYF
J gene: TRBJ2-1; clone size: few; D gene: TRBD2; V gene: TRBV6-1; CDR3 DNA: TGTGCCAGTCGCCGGGGGGACCGAGGGACTAGCGGGAGGTTCTACAATGAGCAGTTCTTC; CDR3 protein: CASRRGDRGTSGRFYNEQFF
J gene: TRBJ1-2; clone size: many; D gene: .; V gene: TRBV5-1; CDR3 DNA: TGCGCCAGCAGCCCGGGACCCGATAACTATGGCTACACCTTC; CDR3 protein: CASSPGPDNYGYTF
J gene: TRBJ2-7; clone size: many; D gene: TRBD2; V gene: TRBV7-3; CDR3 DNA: TGTGCCAGCAGCTTGCGGGGGGGGACTGACTACGAGCAGTACTTC; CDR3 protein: CASSLRGGTDYEQYF
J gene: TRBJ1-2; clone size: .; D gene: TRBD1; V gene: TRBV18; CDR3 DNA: TGTGCCAGCTCACGACAGGGAGGCCCTCTTGGCTACACCTTC; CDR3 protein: CASSRQGGPLGYTF
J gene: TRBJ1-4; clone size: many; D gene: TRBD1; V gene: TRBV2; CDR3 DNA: TGTGCCAGCAGCAAGACAGGGGCCTTGGGAGAAAAACTGTTTTTT; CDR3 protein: CASSKTGALGEKLFF
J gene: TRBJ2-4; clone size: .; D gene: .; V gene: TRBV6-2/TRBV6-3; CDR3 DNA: TGTGCCGCCATGGCAGAGGAAAACATTCAGTACTTC; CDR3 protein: CAAMAEENIQYF
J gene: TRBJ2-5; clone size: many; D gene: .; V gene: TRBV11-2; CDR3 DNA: TGTGCCAGCAGCTTTCCGGGCCCACAAGAGACCCAGTACTTC; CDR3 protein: CASSFPGPQETQYF
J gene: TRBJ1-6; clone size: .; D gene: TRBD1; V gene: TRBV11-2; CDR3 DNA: TGTGCCAGCAGCCAACCTGGGACAGATAAGAATTCACCCCTCCACTTT; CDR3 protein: CASSQPGTDKNSPLHF
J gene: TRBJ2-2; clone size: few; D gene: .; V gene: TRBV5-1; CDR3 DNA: TGCGCCAGCAGCTTGGGGGACGGGAACACCGGGGAGCTGTTTTTT; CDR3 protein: CASSLGDGNTGELFF
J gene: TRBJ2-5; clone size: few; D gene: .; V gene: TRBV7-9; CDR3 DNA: TGTGCCAGCACGATCCAAGGACCTGGAGAGACCCAGTACTTC; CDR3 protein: CASTIQGPGETQYF
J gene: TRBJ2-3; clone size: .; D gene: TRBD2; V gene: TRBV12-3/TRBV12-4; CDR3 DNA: TGTGCCAGCAGTCCCAAGCAAGCGGGAGAGGATACGCAGTATTTT; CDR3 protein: CASSPKQAGEDTQYF
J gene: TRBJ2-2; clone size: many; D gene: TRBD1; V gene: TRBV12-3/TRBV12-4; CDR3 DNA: TGTGCCAGCAGTCGGAGACAGGGACCTACCGGGGAGCTGTTTTTT; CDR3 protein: CASSRRQGPTGELFF
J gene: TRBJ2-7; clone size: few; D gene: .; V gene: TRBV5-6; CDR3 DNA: TGTGCCAGCAGGAAGAGGACCTTACACTCCTACGGGCAGTACTTC; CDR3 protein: CASRKRTLHSYGQYF